This is a list of T cell receptor beta chains from one sample in a study of tumor-infiltrating lymphocytes in localized non-small cell lung cancer. Clones were sequenced by immunoSEQ multiplex PCR, and TCRdb holds only the in-frame ones, with some missing. Here the sample spans approximately 12,000 clones, approximately 71% being singletons. The sequencing sample was made of lung tumor tissue. These receptors all come from a human donor with non-small cell lung cancer. CDR3s leave out the opening cysteine and the closing phenylalanine or tryptophan. Each record gives: V gene, J gene, CDR3 length, CDR3 protein.

>TRBV30|TRBJ2-2|9
AWEGAGELF
>TRBV1|TRBJ1-6|17
TSSQVDEGKSSYNSPLH
>TRBV10-3|TRBJ2-5|12
AISEVAGEETQY
>TRBV5-1|TRBJ1-6|12
ASSFPGEGSPLH
>TRBV11-2|TRBJ1-1|11
ASSFGPNTEAF
>TRBV7-8|TRBJ2-5|13
ASSLFMGPQETQY
>TRBV7-9|TRBJ2-3|15
ASPYPLAAFSTDTQY
>TRBV10-3|TRBJ1-2|16
AISESPGQSTEGYGYT
>TRBV30|TRBJ2-7|9
AWIRNREQY
>TRBV7-8|TRBJ1-4|14
ASSLEWAGVDEKLF
>TRBV4-1|TRBJ2-2|12
ASKLSGGYGELF
>TRBV5-1|TRBJ2-3|13
ASSRLAGAPDTQY
>TRBV5-1|TRBJ1-2|11
ASSLGENYGYT
>TRBV2|TRBJ2-2|13
ASMVSGMNTGELF
>TRBV30|TRBJ2-2|14
AWSLLAGGLPGELF
>TRBV27|TRBJ2-3|11
ASSLAGGDTQY
>TRBV2|TRBJ1-1|15
ASTQRVQSLMNTEAF
>TRBV19|TRBJ1-1|12
ASTSRNEGTEAF
>TRBV6-5|TRBJ1-2|13
ASSYSFGIYYGYT
>TRBV6-1|TRBJ1-2|13
ASSEAGTGIYGYT
>TRBV6-5|TRBJ1-6|11
ASSYSTGSPLH
>TRBV6-6|TRBJ1-1|12
ASSYTAGDTEAF
>TRBV4-1|TRBJ2-2|15
ASSQEAGQGWTGELF
>TRBV7-2|TRBJ1-1|12
ASRGTDRVAEAF
>TRBV6-1|TRBJ2-7|12
ASSRQGYLYEQY
>TRBV6-4|TRBJ2-5|14
ASSGTSREGYGTQY
>TRBV7-9|TRBJ2-1|12
ASSSHRGGNEQF
>TRBV7-6|TRBJ1-1|11
ASSTSQGAEAF